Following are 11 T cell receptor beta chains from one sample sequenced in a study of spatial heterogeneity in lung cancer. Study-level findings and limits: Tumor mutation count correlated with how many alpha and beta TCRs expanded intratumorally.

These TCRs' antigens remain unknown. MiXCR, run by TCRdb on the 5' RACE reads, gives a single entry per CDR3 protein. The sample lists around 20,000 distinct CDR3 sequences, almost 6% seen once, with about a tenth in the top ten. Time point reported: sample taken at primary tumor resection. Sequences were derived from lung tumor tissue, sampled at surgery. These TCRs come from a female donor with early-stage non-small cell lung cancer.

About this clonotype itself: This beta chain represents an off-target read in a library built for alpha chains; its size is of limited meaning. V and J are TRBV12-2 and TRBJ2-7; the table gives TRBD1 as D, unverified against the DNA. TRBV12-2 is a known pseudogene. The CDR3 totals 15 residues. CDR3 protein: CASRLVRGARYEQYF. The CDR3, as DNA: TGTGCAAGTCGCTTAGTTAGGGGGGCGCGCTACGAGCAGTACTTC.

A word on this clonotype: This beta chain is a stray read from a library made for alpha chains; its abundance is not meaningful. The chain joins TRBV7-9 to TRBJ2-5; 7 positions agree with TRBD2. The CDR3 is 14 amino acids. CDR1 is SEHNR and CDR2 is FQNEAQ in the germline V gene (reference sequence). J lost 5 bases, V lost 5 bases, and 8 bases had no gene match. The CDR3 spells CASSPGVGGETQYF. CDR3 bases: TGTGCCAGCAGCCCTGGGGTCGGGGGGGAGACCCAGTACTTC. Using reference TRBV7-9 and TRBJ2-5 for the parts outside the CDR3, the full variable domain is DTGVSQNPRHKITKRGQNVTFRCDPISEHNRLYWYRQTLGQGPEFLTYFQNEAQLEKSRLLSDRFSAERPKGSFSTLEIQRTEQGDSAMYLCASSPGVGGETQYFGPGTRLLVL.

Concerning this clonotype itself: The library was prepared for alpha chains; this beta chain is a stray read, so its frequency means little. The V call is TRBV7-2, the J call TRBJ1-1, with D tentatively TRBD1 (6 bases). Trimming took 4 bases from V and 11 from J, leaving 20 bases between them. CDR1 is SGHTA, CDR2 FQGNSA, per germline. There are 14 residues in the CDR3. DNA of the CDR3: TGTGCCAGCAGCTCAAACGCGAGAGGGGGGGACGCTTTCTTT. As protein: CASSSNARGGDAFF.

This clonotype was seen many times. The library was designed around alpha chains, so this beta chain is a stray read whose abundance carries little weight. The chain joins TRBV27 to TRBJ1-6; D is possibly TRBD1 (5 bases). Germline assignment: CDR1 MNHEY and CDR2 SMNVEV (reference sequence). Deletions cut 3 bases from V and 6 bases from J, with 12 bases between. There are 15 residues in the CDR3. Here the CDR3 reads CASSFYQGSNSPLHF. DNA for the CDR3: TGTGCCAGCAGTTTTTACCAGGGAAGTAATTCACCCCTCCACTTT.

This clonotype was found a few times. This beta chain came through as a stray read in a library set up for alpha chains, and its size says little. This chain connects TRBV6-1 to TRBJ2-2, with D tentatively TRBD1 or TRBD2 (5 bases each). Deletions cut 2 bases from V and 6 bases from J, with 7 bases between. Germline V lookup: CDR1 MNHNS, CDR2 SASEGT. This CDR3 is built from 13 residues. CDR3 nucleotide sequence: TGTGCCAGCAGTGAACTGGGGGCCGGGGAGCTGTTTTTT. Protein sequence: CASSELGAGELFF.

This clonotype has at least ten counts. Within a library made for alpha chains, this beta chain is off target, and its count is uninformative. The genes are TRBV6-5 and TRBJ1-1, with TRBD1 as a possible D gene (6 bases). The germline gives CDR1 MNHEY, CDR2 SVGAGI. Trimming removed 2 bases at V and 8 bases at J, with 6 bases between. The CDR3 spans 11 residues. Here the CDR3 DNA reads TGTGCCAGCAGTTACGACAGGGAAGCTTTCTTT. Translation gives CASSYDREAFF.

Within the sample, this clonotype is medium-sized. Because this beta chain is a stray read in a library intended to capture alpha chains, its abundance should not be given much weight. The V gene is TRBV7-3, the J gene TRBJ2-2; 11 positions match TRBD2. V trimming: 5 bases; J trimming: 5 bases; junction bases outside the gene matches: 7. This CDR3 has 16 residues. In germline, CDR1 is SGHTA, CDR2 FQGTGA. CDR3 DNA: TGTGCCAGCAGCCTATCGCGGACTAGCGGGACCGGGGAGCTGTTTTTT. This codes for CASSLSRTSGTGELFF.

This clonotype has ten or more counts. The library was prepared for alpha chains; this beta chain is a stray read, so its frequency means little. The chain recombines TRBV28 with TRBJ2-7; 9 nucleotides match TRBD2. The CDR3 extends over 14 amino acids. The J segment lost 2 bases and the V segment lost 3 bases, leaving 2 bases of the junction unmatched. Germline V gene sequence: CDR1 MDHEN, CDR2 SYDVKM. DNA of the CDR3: TGTGCCAGCAGTTTTCTAGCGGGAACCTACGAGCAGTACTTC. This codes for CASSFLAGTYEQYF.

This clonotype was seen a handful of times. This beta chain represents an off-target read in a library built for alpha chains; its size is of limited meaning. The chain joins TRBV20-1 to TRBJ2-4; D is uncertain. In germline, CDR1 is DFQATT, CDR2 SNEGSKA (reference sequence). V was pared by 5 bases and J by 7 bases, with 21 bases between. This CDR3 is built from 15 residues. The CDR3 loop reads CSAPKGEYTINIQYF. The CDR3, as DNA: TGCAGTGCTCCGAAGGGCGAGTACACGATTAACATTCAGTACTTC.

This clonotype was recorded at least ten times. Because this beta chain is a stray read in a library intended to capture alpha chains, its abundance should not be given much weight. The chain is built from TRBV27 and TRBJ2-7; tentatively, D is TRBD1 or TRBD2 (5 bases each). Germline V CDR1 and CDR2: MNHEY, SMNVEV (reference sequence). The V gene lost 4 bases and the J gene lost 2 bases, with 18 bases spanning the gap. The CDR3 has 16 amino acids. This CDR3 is CASSSRWGLATYEQYF. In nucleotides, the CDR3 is TGTGCCAGCAGTTCGCGGTGGGGGTTGGCAACCTACGAGCAGTACTTC.

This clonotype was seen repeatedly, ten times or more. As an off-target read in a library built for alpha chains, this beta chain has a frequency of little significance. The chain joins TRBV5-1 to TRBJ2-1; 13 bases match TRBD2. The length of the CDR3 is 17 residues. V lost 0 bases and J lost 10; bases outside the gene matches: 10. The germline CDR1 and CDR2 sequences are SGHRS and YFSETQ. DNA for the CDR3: TGCGCCAGCAGCTTGGGGACCCTGGGACTAGCGGGAAACGAGCAGTTCTTC. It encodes CASSLGTLGLAGNEQFF.